This entry features one T cell receptor (beta chain) sequence. Its antigen has not been determined. Nothing much larger sits one base from this clone, and base qualities are not available. The CDR3 regions of human TCRbeta chains were subjected to immunosequencing. On the study's bioinformatics: Repertoire TCRs were checked for matches against a reference library of SARS-CoV-2-specific TCRs that had been generated using the MIRA antigen-specificity platform. Breadth was defined as the fraction of unique TCRs that were SARS-CoV-2-associated. Depth was defined as the fraction of total T cells that were SARS-CoV-2-associated. Using the MIRA data, each spike-specific TCR was mapped to the spike region that the TCR reacts to and placed in a CD4 or CD8 class. Log10-transformed breadth and depth values were compared by one-way ANOVA with Sidak's multiple comparisons tests. TCRdb took over this immuneACCESS table, retaining in-frame rearrangements with V and J assigned. Such tables are incomplete; in checked studies, under half of the missing clones stem from an unresolved V gene, and the remainder is unexplained. The V and J calls and clone size were taken over from that table, and D and trimming were inferred from the DNA. Within this sample are 140,000 or so clones, with roughly 84% of them counted one time only. The ten most abundant clones make up over 4.5% of the sample.

The CDR3 runs 14 amino acids, cysteine and phenylalanine included. Left in the record is the CDR3 DNA by itself, 42 bases read in frame from the first base. V and J are truncated by 4 bases and 5 bases respectively, leaving an intervening sequence of 14 bases. CDR1 MNHEY and CDR2 SVGAGI are derived from the germline V gene. The sample belongs to a study of T cell responses to AZD1222 COVID-19 vaccine (TCRdb year 2021). Regarding the complete study: A total of under 250 trial participants underwent TCR sequencing, of whom 207 had received two doses of AZD1222 and about 26 had received two doses of the MenACWY control vaccine. Trial participants were enrolled by age into subgroups of 18-55, 56-69 and 70-plus years, and around 150, 28 and 57 TCR-sequenced participants, respectively, were included in these subgroups. Here is what the overall study found, with its caveats: The vaccine-associated CD4 TCRs covered the entire spike protein, and the dominant responses fell in regions 160-218 and 743-854. Most participants were white British and females outnumbered males, and the authors suggested that clonal diversity may have been underestimated. Spike-specific TCR breadth and depth rose significantly after two AZD1222 doses compared with day 0 and with MenACWY recipients. Epitopes outside the regions mutated in the B.1.351 and B.1.1.7 variants were reportedly recognized by nearly half of the unique spike-specific TCRs. Conclusions about previously exposed vaccinees were limited because only six AZD1222 recipients were SARS-CoV-2 seropositive at baseline. Because no day 14 peak-response samples were available, repertoires were characterized only after the peak T cell response. In the small 56-69-year group, the increase in depth fell short of significance, most likely because of low power.

The label giving this sample's time point can be read as: about 28 days (+/-7) after the second vaccine dose. Because spike-specific TCR depth and breadth did not differ between the two schedules, AZD1222 recipients who got a second dose at roughly 4 weeks were pooled with those who got a second dose at roughly 12 weeks. The vaccinee samples were drawn from two UK trials, COV001 and COV002, one of which was a single-blind randomized controlled phase 2/3 trial testing AZD1222 (ChAdOx1 nCoV-19) in healthy adults. For TCRbeta chain sequencing, PBMC samples from trial participants were taken at day 0 and at day 28 after the second dose.

Material: peripheral blood, obtained 28 days after the second AZD1222 dose. The chain couples TRBV6-5 to TRBJ1-2, with TRBD1 as a weak D call on 6 bases. This TCR derives from an adult who received the AZD1222 COVID-19 vaccine. The CDR3 in this case is CASSFHRVGYGYTF. The nucleotide sequence is given as TGTGCCAGCAGTTTCCACAGGGTAGGGTATGGCTACACCTTC.